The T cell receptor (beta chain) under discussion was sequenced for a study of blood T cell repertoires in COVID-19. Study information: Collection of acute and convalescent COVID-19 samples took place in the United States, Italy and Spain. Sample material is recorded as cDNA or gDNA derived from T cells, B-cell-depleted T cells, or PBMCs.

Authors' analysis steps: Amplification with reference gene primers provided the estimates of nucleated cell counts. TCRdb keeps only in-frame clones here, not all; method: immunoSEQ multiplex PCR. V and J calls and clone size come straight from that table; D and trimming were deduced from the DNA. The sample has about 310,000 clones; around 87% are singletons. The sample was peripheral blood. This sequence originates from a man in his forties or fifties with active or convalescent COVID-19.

CDR3 DNA sequence: TGTGCCATCAAGGGACAGGAGGGCAATGAGCAGTTCTTC. Amino acid sequence: CAIKGQEGNEQFF. This sequence joins TRBV10-3 and TRBJ2-1; TRBD1 aligns across 8 bases. From germline, CDR1 is ENHRY and CDR2 SYGVKD. J gave up 6 bases and V 7 bases, and 5 bases lay outside the gene matches. This CDR3 comprises 13 residues.